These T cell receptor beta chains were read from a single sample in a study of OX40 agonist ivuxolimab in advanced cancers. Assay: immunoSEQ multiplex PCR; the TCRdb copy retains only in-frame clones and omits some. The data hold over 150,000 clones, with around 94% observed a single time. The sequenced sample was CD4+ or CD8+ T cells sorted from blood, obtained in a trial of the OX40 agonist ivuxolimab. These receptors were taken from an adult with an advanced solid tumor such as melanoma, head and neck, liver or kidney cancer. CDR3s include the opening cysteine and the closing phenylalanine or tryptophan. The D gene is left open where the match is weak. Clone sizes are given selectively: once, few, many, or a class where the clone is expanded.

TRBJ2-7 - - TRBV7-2 TGTGCCAGCACCTACCAGGGGGGGAGCTACGAGCAGTACTTC CASTYQGGSYEQYF
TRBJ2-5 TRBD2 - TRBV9 TGTGCCAGCAGCGTATACAGCGCGGGAGGGCTAGAGACCCAGTACTTC CASSVYSAGGLETQYF
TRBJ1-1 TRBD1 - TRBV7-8 TGTGCCAGCAGCCCCGGAATTGGACAGGGGGCGCGGACTGAAGCTTTCTTT CASSPGIGQGARTEAFF
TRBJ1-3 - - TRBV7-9 TGTGCCAGCAGGGGGAGCTCTGGAAACACCATATATTTT CASRGSSGNTIYF
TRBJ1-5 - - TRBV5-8 TGTGCCAGCAGCTTGGGGGGGGAGAGATTTCGTAATCAGCCCCAGCATTTT CASSLGGERFRNQPQHF
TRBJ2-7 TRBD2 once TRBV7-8 TGTGCCAGCGGCGGGGGGACCTACGAGCAGTACTTC CASGGGTYEQYF
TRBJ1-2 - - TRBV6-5 TGTGCCAGCAGTTATGAGTACGCCGGTGGCTACACCTTC CASSYEYAGGYTF
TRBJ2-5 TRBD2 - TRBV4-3 TGCGCCAGCAGCCAGGGGCGCAGACTAGCGGGGGGCGAGACCCAGTACTTC CASSQGRRLAGGETQYF
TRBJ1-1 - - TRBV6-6 TGTGCCAGCAGCCCCGGACAGTGGGGGGAAGCTTTCTTT CASSPGQWGEAFF
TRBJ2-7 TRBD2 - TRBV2 TGTGCCAGCAGTGGGGGTAGCGGGGGTTACGAGCAGTACTTC CASSGGSGGYEQYF
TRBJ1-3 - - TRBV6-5 TGTGCCAGCAGTTCATTCGGGGCTGGAAACACCATATATTTT CASSSFGAGNTIYF
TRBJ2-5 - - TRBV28 TGTGCCAGCAGTTTATGGAGGGGAACCCAAGAGACCCAGTACTTC CASSLWRGTQETQYF
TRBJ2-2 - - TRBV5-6 TGTGCCAGCAGCTTGCTTGGGGGGCGCGGCACCGGGGAGCTGTTTTTT CASSLLGGRGTGELFF
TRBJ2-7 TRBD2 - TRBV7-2 TGTGCCAGCAGCTTAGAGGGAGGGTTCCGCTACGAGCAGTACTTC CASSLEGGFRYEQYF
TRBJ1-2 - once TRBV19 TGTGCCAGTAGTATAGAACCCACTACGTCCAGGGTGAGCGGTGGCTACACCTTC CASSIEPTTSRVSGGYTF
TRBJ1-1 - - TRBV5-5 TGTGCCAGCAGCTACGAGCCTAACACTGAAGCTTTCTTT CASSYEPNTEAFF
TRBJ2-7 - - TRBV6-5 TGTGCCAGCAGTTACGGACCTATGGCCTACGAGCAGTACTTC CASSYGPMAYEQYF
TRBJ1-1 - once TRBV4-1 TGCGCCAGCAGGGTACAGGGCCTTGATTTTGCCACTGAAGCTTTCTTT CASRVQGLDFATEAFF
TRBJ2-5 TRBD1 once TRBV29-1 TGCAGCGTCCGACAGGGCGTCCAAGAGACCCAGTACTTC CSVRQGVQETQYF
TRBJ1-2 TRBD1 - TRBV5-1 TGCGCCAGCACTTTGGGACAGGGGGCGTTCGGCTACACCTTC CASTLGQGAFGYTF
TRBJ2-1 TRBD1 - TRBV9 TGTGCCAGCAGCGCATATGAGGGGGCGAAGAAGGAGCAGTTCTTC CASSAYEGAKKEQFF
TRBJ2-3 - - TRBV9 TGTGCCAGCAGCGTGGGTGTCGCAGATACGCAGTATTTT CASSVGVADTQYF
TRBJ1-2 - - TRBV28 TGTGCCAGCAGTCCCGGACAGAATAACTATGGCTACACCTTC CASSPGQNNYGYTF
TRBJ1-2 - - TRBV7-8 TGTGCCAGCAGCCCCGCCAGACAGGTCGGGTATGGCTACACCTTC CASSPARQVGYGYTF
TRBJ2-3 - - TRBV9 TGTGCCAGCAGCGTAATGTTGGGTAGGGGAGATACGCAGTATTTT CASSVMLGRGDTQYF
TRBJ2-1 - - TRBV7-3 TGTGCCAGCAGCCCCGGGACACTCAATGAGCAGTTCTTC CASSPGTLNEQFF
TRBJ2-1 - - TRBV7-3 TGTGCCAGCAGCCCCCCGGGCTGGGACAATGAGCAGTTCTTC CASSPPGWDNEQFF
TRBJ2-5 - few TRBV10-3 TGTGCCATCGGGAGTCAGTACCAAGAGACCCAGTACTTC CAIGSQYQETQYF
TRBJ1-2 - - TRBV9 TGTGCCAGCAGCGTCCTCCCTGGCGGAGACTATGGCTACACCTTC CASSVLPGGDYGYTF
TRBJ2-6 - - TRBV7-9 TGTGCCAGCAGCCCCCTGGTCGGGGCTGGGTCTGGGGCCAACGTCCTGACTTTC CASSPLVGAGSGANVLTF
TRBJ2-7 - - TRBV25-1 TGTGCCAGCAGTCCCCTTTATGACGAGCAGTACTTC CASSPLYDEQYF
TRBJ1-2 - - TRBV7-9 TGTGCCAGCAGCTTAGCAGAAGGATTTGTCTACACCTTC CASSLAEGFVYTF
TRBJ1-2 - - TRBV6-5 TGTGCCAGCAGTTACTCGAGCCCTCGACATGGCTACACCTTC CASSYSSPRHGYTF
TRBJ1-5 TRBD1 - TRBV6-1 TGTGCCAGCAGTGAGCCCCGGGGACAGCGAAGCAATCAGCCCCAGCATTTT CASSEPRGQRSNQPQHF
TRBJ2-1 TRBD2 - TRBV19 TGTGCCAGTAGTATAAGAGTAGCGGGCTCCTACAATGAGCAGTTCTTC CASSIRVAGSYNEQFF
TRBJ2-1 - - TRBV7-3 TGTGCCAGCAGCTTTGAGCCCCGCTCCTACAATGAGCAGTTCTTC CASSFEPRSYNEQFF
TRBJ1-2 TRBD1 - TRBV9 TGTGCCAGCACCATCGGGCCGGGACAGGGGGGCCATCCTTATGGCTACACCTTC CASTIGPGQGGHPYGYTF
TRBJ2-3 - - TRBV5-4 TGTGCCAGCAGCTTTACCGCTAGCACAGATACGCAGTATTTT CASSFTASTDTQYF
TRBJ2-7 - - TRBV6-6 TGTGCCAGCATTGATTATGGGGGCACCCCAGAGCAGTACTTC CASIDYGGTPEQYF
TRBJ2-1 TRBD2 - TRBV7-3 TGTGCCAGCAGCTTAACTAGCGGGGGGTCCAATGAGCAGTTCTTC CASSLTSGGSNEQFF
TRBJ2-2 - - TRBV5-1 TGCGCCAGCAGCTTGGTCGGATCGAGTAACACCGGGGAGCTGTTTTTT CASSLVGSSNTGELFF
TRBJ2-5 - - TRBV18 TGTGCCAGCTCACCAGGGAGCCAAGAGACCCAGTACTTC CASSPGSQETQYF
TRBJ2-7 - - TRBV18 TGTGCCAGCTCACCACGCCCCAGCGAGCAGTACTTC CASSPRPSEQYF
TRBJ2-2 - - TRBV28 TGTGTCACCGAAGGATCGAACACCGGGGAGCTGTTTTTT CVTEGSNTGELFF
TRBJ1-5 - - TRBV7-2 TGTGCCAGCAGCTTAAGTGGGAATCAGCCCCAGCATTTT CASSLSGNQPQHF
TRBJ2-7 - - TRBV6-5 TGTGCCAGCACGGGAGTGGGACGCAGTTACGAGCAGTACTTC CASTGVGRSYEQYF
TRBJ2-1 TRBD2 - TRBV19 TGTGCCAGTACCAGTAGTCTCAGGAATGGCGGGAGCTCCTACAATGAGCAGTTCTTC CASTSSLRNGGSSYNEQFF
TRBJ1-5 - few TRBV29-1 TGCGGAGCGGGGGCAGAGTATCAGCCCCAGCATTTT CGAGAEYQPQHF